The 13 T cell receptor beta chains presented below share a single source sample, sequenced in a study of T cell responses to AZD1222 COVID-19 vaccine (dated by TCRdb to the early 2020s). The library was built by means of the immunoSEQ multiplex PCR assay. Here the immuneACCESS table is served through TCRdb, limited to in-frame sequences with V and J called. Missing clones are a known gap in these copies; in checked studies unresolved V genes cover under half, and the rest lacks a known reason. Here the sample has about 150,000 clones; 80% to 90% occur a single time. 5.5% to 8.5% of the sample is held by the ten biggest clonotypes. The meaning of the sample's time point label: sample from adult after SARS-CoV-2 infection, after symptom onset. Sequences were derived from peripheral blood, sampled after recovery from COVID-19. These receptors were obtained from an adult who had recovered from COVID-19.

The chain recombines TRBV5-4 with TRBJ2-5, with D perhaps matching TRBD1 or TRBD2 (6 bases each). Trimming took off 1 base at V and 2 bases at J, with 9 bases between the two ends. Germline V lookup: CDR1 SGHNT, CDR2 YYREEE (reference sequence). The CDR3 is made up of 14 amino acids. The CDR3 reads CASSLRGVQETQYF. In DNA, the CDR3 is TGTGCCAGCAGCTTGAGGGGGGTGCAAGAGACCCAGTACTTC.

J is TRBJ2-7 and V is TRBV18; D is tentatively TRBD1 or TRBD2 (5 bases each). V lost 6 bases and J 2 bases, leaving 11 bases between the germline ends. Germline CDR1 is KGHSH and CDR2 is LQKENI. This CDR3 contains 13 residues. CDR3 loop: CASSRDGAYEQYF. CDR3 bases: TGTGCCAGCTCCCGGGACGGAGCCTACGAGCAGTACTTC. Using reference TRBV18 and TRBJ2-7 for the parts outside the CDR3, the full variable domain is NAGVMQNPRHLVRRRGQEARLRCSPMKGHSHVYWYRQLPEEGLKFMVYLQKENIIDESGMPKERFSAEFPKEGPSILRIQQVVRGDSAAYFCASSRDGAYEQYFGPGTRLTVT.

The CDR3 reads CASSPRTGGVNGVTGELFF. DNA of the CDR3: TGCGCCAGCAGCCCGAGGACAGGGGGCGTCAATGGGGTGACCGGGGAGCTGTTTTTT. The V call is TRBV5-1, the J call TRBJ2-2, with TRBD1 matching over 11 bases. The CDR3 runs to 19 residues. Looked up from germline, CDR1 is SGHRS and CDR2 is YFSETQ. The trim removed 4 bases at V and 5 bases at J, leaving 16 bases unmatched.

The chain carries TRBV18 and TRBJ1-1; D is unresolved. Germline-derived CDR1 and CDR2 are KGHSH and LQKENI. The CDR3 totals 15 residues. V shed 3 bases and J shed 0 bases, with 11 bases lying between them. CDR3 protein: CASSPGRGLNTEAFF. For the CDR3, the DNA is TGTGCCAGCTCACCGGGCCGAGGGTTGAACACTGAAGCTTTCTTT.

V and J are TRBV2 and TRBJ2-3; D perhaps matches TRBD2 (5 bases). The CDR3 length is 14 residues. Germline V gene sequence: CDR1 SNHLY, CDR2 FYNNEI. Trimming removed 8 bases at V and 1 base at J, with 13 bases between. This chain's CDR3 is CASQVRRGTDTQYF. CDR3 nucleotides: TGTGCCAGCCAGGTCAGGCGGGGCACAGATACGCAGTATTTT. The full variable domain, its missing parts supplied by reference TRBV2 and TRBJ2-3, is EPEVTQTPSHQVTQMGQEVILRCVPISNHLYFYWYRQILGQKVEFLVSFYNNEISEKSEIFDDQFSVERPDGSNFTLKIRSTKLEDSAMYFCASQVRRGTDTQYFGPGTRLTVL.

The chain couples TRBV9 to TRBJ2-1; no reliable D call. CDR3 length: 12 residues. CDR1 is SGDLS and CDR2 is YYNGEE in the germline V gene. V was pared by 0 bases and J by 9 bases, with 7 bases between. Here the CDR3 reads CASSVVVTEQFF. In nucleotides, the CDR3 is TGTGCCAGCAGCGTAGTTGTTACTGAGCAGTTCTTC.

The chain has TRBV6-5 and TRBJ1-5; 7 bases fit TRBD1. V was pared by 10 bases and J by 1 base, with 7 bases of the junction left unmatched. Germline CDR1 and CDR2: MNHEY and SVGAGI. The CDR3 totals 14 residues. CDR3 protein: CATTGTASNQPQHF. The CDR3 region has the DNA TGTGCCACCACCGGGACAGCAAGCAATCAGCCCCAGCATTTT.

This clone was recorded a few times. The J gene is TRBJ1-6, the V gene TRBV6-5, with D uncertain. The V end was cut by 7 bases, the J end by 6 bases, with 10 bases between. Looked up from germline, CDR1 is MNHEY and CDR2 is SVGAGI. This CDR3 comprises 13 residues. This CDR3 is CASNSEVNSPLHF. In DNA, the CDR3 is TGTGCCAGCAACTCGGAGGTTAATTCACCCCTCCACTTT.

As regards this clone: A read error may produce the germline difference seen at one junction end. The chain combines TRBV2 with TRBJ2-7; TRBD1 matches at 9 bases. CDR3 length equals 14 residues. Germline CDR1 is SNHLY and CDR2 is FYNNEI. DNA for the CDR3: TGTGCCAGCGGTGACACGACAGGGGGGTACGAGCAGTACTTC. This gives the protein CASGDTTGGYEQYF.

This chain links TRBV5-1 with TRBJ2-2; 7 nucleotides align to TRBD1. Per germline, CDR1 SGHRS and CDR2 YFSETQ. CDR3 length: 15 amino acids. V was pared by 7 bases and J by 5 bases, with 11 bases of the junction left unmatched. The CDR3 nucleotides are TGCGCCAGCGGGACGATGACAGGGCATACCGGGGAGCTGTTTTTT. Its translation: CASGTMTGHTGELFF.

The rearrangement uses TRBV6-5 and TRBJ1-1; tentative D call: TRBD1 (5 bases). The CDR3 is 13 amino acids. Germline assignment: CDR1 MNHEY and CDR2 SVGAGI. V was cut by 8 bases and J by 1 base, with 11 bases left in between. The CDR3 DNA is TGTGCCAGCTCCCGGGGGGGGAACACTGAAGCTTTCTTT. The encoded protein is CASSRGGNTEAFF.

V and J are TRBV27 and TRBJ2-7; D possibly uses TRBD1 or TRBD2 (6 bases each). The CDR3 spans 17 residues. Germline assignment: CDR1 MNHEY and CDR2 SMNVEV (reference sequence). The V end was cut by 4 bases, the J end by 2 bases, with 21 bases between. This chain's CDR3 is CASSSISLRGPAYEQYF. The CDR3 bases are TGTGCCAGCAGTTCAATATCCCTCCGGGGGCCCGCCTACGAGCAGTACTTC.

The CDR3, as DNA: TGTGCCAGCAGCCCAGGGGTGGCAGGCGAGCAGTTCTTC. This translates into CASSPGVAGEQFF. The chain combines TRBV7-9 with TRBJ2-1, with a possible D match to TRBD1 (6 bases). This CDR3 has 13 residues. Trimming stripped 5 bases from V and 10 bases from J, with 15 bases between. Looked up from germline, CDR1 is SEHNR and CDR2 is FQNEAQ (reference sequence).